What follows are 26 T cell receptor beta chains derived from one specimen sequenced in a study of T cell changes during pregnancy in multiple sclerosis. Libraries were prepared by immunoSEQ multiplex PCR; TCRdb keeps only in-frame clonotypes and omits some of them. The sample has under 100,000 clones, about 94% seen once. Specimen: peripheral blood, collected in the third trimester of pregnancy. All receptors come from a female donor with multiple sclerosis, enrolled in a pregnancy study.

V usage is TRBV10-3 and J usage is TRBJ2-2, with TRBD2 matching 15 bases. This CDR3 has 20 residues. Trimming removed 3 bases from V and 0 bases from J; junction bases left unmatched: 8. Germline CDR1 is ENHRY and CDR2 is SYGVKD. For the CDR3, the DNA is TGTGCCATCAGTGACCCGGGACTAGCGGGGGGCCCGTCGAACACCGGGGAGCTGTTTTTT. Protein sequence: CAISDPGLAGGPSNTGELFF.

The chain carries TRBV7-9 and TRBJ2-3, with D hard to call. Germline V gene lookup returns CDR1 SEHNR and CDR2 FQNEAQ (reference sequence). The CDR3 totals 14 residues. The CDR3 DNA follows: TGTGCTAACGGAAGAAGCGACGGCACAGATACGCAGTATTTT. Encoded protein: CANGRSDGTDTQYF.

The chain employs TRBV15 and TRBJ2-7, with TRBD2 matching 9 bases. Unmatched junction bases numbered 6, after V lost 0 bases and J lost 0 bases. CDR3 size: 17 residues. Germline V gene sequence: CDR1 LNHNV, CDR2 YYDKDF (reference sequence). CDR3 amino acids: CATSRDQVAGASYEQYF. Here the CDR3 DNA reads TGTGCCACCAGCAGAGATCAAGTAGCGGGGGCCTCCTACGAGCAGTACTTC.

This clone appeared once. The chain joins TRBV21-1 to TRBJ2-2; whether TRBD1, the table's D call, matches the DNA was not checked. TRBV21-1 is deemed a pseudogene. This CDR3 is built from 24 residues. The DNA for the CDR3 is TGTGCCGCGCGCCAACAGGGGGACCGGGATGGAGAGTACCTTCTAGCGAGGGACACCGGGGAGCTGTTTTTT. Its protein is CAARQQGDRDGEYLLARDTGELFF.

The genes are TRBV29-1 and TRBJ1-2; TRBD1 matches at 7 bases. The CDR3 contains 13 residues. CDR1 and CDR2 (germline): SQVTM, ANQGSEA. Trimming took 5 bases from V and 2 from J; bases not matched to a gene: 5. CDR3 protein: CSVYSGQNYGYTF. The DNA for the CDR3 is TGCAGCGTTTATTCGGGACAGAACTATGGCTACACCTTC.

The V gene is TRBV19, the J gene TRBJ1-1; 9 nucleotides line up with TRBD1. Germline loops: CDR1 LNHDA, CDR2 SQIVND (reference sequence). The CDR3 runs 16 residues. Trimming took 4 bases from V and 5 from J; bases not matched to a gene: 11. In DNA form, the CDR3 reads TGTGCCAGTAGTACCCTGGGACAGGGAAAGAAGACTGAAGCTTTCTTT. This encodes CASSTLGQGKKTEAFF.

This rearrangement joins TRBV4-1 to TRBJ2-5; weak D call: TRBD2 (8 bases). The germline CDR1 and CDR2 sequences are MGHRA and YSYEKL. With 1 base removed from V and 1 base from J, the gap between germline ends came to 13 bases. This CDR3 is built from 16 residues. The DNA of the CDR3 is TGCGCCAGCAGCCAAGGCGGGGGGACAGTCCAAGAGACCCAGTACTTC. The encoded protein is CASSQGGGTVQETQYF.

The V gene is TRBV2, the J gene TRBJ2-7; maybe TRBD2 (6 bases). Trimming removed 4 bases from V and 0 bases from J, with 13 bases in between. Germline V gene lookup returns CDR1 SNHLY and CDR2 FYNNEI. This CDR3 spans 15 amino acids. In DNA, the CDR3 is TGTGCCAGCAGTGTTCGCGGGGCTAGCTCCTACGAGCAGTACTTC. Its protein is CASSVRGASSYEQYF.

Here the CDR3 DNA reads TGTGCCTGGAGTCTAGCTCGGAACACTGAAGCTTTCTTT. This codes for CAWSLARNTEAFF. V is TRBV30 and J is TRBJ1-1; D is uncertain. CDR1 is GTSNPN and CDR2 is SVGIG in the germline V gene (reference sequence). This CDR3 comprises 13 residues. The V and J ends lost 2 bases and 1 base respectively, with 8 bases between them.

CDR3 loop: CASSVGTGPGNTIYF. The CDR3 coding sequence is TGTGCCAGCAGCGTAGGGACAGGGCCTGGAAACACCATATATTTT. The genes are TRBV9 and TRBJ1-3; 8 nucleotides agree with TRBD1. The CDR3 is 15 amino acids. The germline CDR1 and CDR2 sequences are SGDLS and YYNGEE. V was clipped by 0 bases and J by 2 bases; unmatched bases: 1.

This sequence joins TRBV18 and TRBJ1-1; tentative D call: TRBD1 (6 bases). Trimming cost V 4 bases and J 0 bases, with 9 bases left between them. CDR3 size: 14 residues. Looked up from germline, CDR1 is KGHSH and CDR2 is LQKENI. CDR3 sequence reads: CASSQGGMNTEAFF. The CDR3 DNA reads TGTGCCAGCTCACAGGGGGGGATGAACACTGAAGCTTTCTTT.

There are a few counts of this clone. The genes are TRBV27 and TRBJ2-1; 10 bases line up with TRBD2. The junction had 5 bases not matched to a gene; V was cut back by 5 bases and J by 4 bases. The CDR3 spans 15 residues. Looked up from germline, CDR1 is MNHEY and CDR2 is SMNVEV (reference sequence). CDR3 loop: CASSTLAGRYNEQFF. CDR3 nucleotides: TGTGCCAGCAGTACACTAGCGGGGCGGTACAATGAGCAGTTCTTC.

CDR3 DNA: TGTGCCAGCAGCTGGGGGGGGGTAGCGTCCTACGAGCAGTACTTC. Residues: CASSWGGVASYEQYF. The J gene is TRBJ2-7, the V gene TRBV5-8; 7 bases match TRBD2. This CDR3 comprises 15 residues. The germline V gene encodes CDR1 SGHTS and CDR2 YDEGEE. Trimming cost V 3 bases and J 1 base; bases outside gene matches: 7.

The chain links TRBV6-5 to TRBJ1-3, with 7 bases fitting TRBD1. Trimming cost V 2 bases and J 4 bases; bases outside gene matches: 5. Germline lookup yields CDR1 MNHEY and CDR2 SVGAGI. This CDR3 region has 15 residues. CDR3 loop: CASSYGVGQGNTIYF. CDR3 nucleotide sequence: TGTGCCAGCAGTTACGGAGTGGGACAGGGAAACACCATATATTTT.

CDR3 coding DNA: TGTGCCACCCGGATCCTGCTAGGGGGGGGGCCAGATACGCAGTATTTT. Amino acid sequence: CATRILLGGGPDTQYF. The V call is TRBV19, the J call TRBJ2-3; maybe TRBD2 (7 bases). Germline V gene sequence: CDR1 LNHDA, CDR2 SQIVND (reference sequence). Trimming took 10 bases from V and 4 from J, leaving 24 bases between them. The CDR3 covers 16 residues. Combining the CDR3 with reference TRBV19 and TRBJ2-3 gives the whole variable domain DGGITQSPKYLFRKEGQNVTLSCEQNLNHDAMYWYRQDPGQGLRLIYYSQIVNDFQKGDIAEGYSVSREKKESFPLTVTSAQKNPTAFYLCATRILLGGGPDTQYFGPGTRLTVL.

This chain uses TRBV15 with TRBJ2-7; D is possibly TRBD2 (5 bases). The germline gives CDR1 LNHNV, CDR2 YYDKDF (reference sequence). CDR3 length: 13 amino acids. V was clipped by 0 bases and J by 5 bases, with 8 bases between them. For the CDR3, the DNA is TGTGCCACCAGCAGAGATAGAGGGAACGAGCAGTACTTC. Translated, it gives CATSRDRGNEQYF.

The CDR3 DNA is TGTGCCAGCAGCAACCCGGGACAAAGCACAGATACGCAGTATTTT. Residues: CASSNPGQSTDTQYF. The chain uses TRBV9 and TRBJ2-3, with D possibly TRBD1 on 6 matching bases. This CDR3 comprises 15 residues. Germline V gene data show CDR1 as SGDLS and CDR2 as YYNGEE. V was cut by 4 bases and J by 0 bases, with 12 bases left in between.

This clone was seen only once. The rearrangement uses TRBV14 and TRBJ1-6; D is possibly TRBD1 (6 bases). CDR1 is SGHDN, CDR2 FVKESK, per germline. V lost 0 bases to trimming and J lost 7 bases, with 16 bases between them. CDR3 length: 17 residues. In DNA form, the CDR3 reads TGTGCCAGCAGCCAAGATGCCAGGACAGAAATCAATTCACCCCTCCACTTT. Translated, it gives CASSQDARTEINSPLHF.

This clone was seen a single time. This rearrangement joins TRBV30 to TRBJ1-2; 7 bases are shared with TRBD1. Germline V lookup: CDR1 GTSNPN, CDR2 SVGIG (reference sequence). V gave up 2 bases and J gave up 8 bases; unmatched junction bases: 8. This CDR3 has 13 residues. CDR3 nucleotide sequence: TGTGCCTGGAGTCGACAGGGCGCTGGGGGCTACACCTTC. Residues: CAWSRQGAGGYTF.

The chain combines TRBV18 with TRBJ2-6; weak D call: TRBD2 (5 bases). Trimming stripped 3 bases from V and 3 bases from J, with 18 bases between. The CDR3 extends over 18 amino acids. Germline V gives CDR1 KGHSH, CDR2 LQKENI. The CDR3, as DNA: TGTGCCAGCTCACCCTTGACGAGGGAGTGGAGTGGGGCCAACGTCCTGACTTTC. Protein product: CASSPLTREWSGANVLTF.

This clone is medium-sized within its sample. The chain is built from TRBV7-9 and TRBJ1-1; unclear D gene. The CDR3 runs 12 residues. Germline loops: CDR1 SEHNR, CDR2 FQNEAQ (reference sequence). The V gene lost 1 base and the J gene lost 11 bases, with 11 bases spanning the gap. Here the CDR3 DNA reads TGTGCCAGCAGCTTAGAGTGGAGTGAGGCTTTCTTT. This translates into CASSLEWSEAFF.

This clone was recorded only once. This chain uses TRBV2 with TRBJ1-2; 7 bases map to TRBD1. Trimming took 6 bases from V and 1 from J; bases not matched to a gene: 2. CDR3 length: 13 residues. The germline V gene has CDR1 SNHLY and CDR2 FYNNEI. The CDR3: CASRWDSNYGYTF. In DNA form, the CDR3 reads TGTGCCAGCAGGTGGGACAGTAACTATGGCTACACCTTC.

This clone appeared once. This rearrangement joins TRBV6-4 to TRBJ2-1, with 9 bases lining up with TRBD2. Per germline, CDR1 MRHNA and CDR2 SNTAGT. Germline trimming cut 6 bases from V and 0 bases from J; bases unmatched to any gene: 18. CDR3 size: 20 residues. The CDR3 reads CASSPTLASGDWHSYNEQFF. The CDR3 DNA follows: TGTGCCAGCAGCCCGACTCTGGCTAGCGGGGATTGGCACTCCTACAATGAGCAGTTCTTC.

V gene TRBV5-4 combines with J gene TRBJ2-1, with 11 nucleotides matching TRBD2. CDR3 size: 15 residues. Trimming removed 4 bases from V and 5 bases from J; junction bases left unmatched: 5. Germline CDR1 and CDR2: SGHNT and YYREEE (reference sequence). The CDR3 here is CASSPSSGGHNEQFF. The CDR3 DNA reads as TGTGCCAGCAGCCCCTCTAGCGGGGGGCACAATGAGCAGTTCTTC.

The chain carries TRBV5-1 and TRBJ2-4; 12 bases agree with TRBD1. Per germline, CDR1 SGHRS and CDR2 YFSETQ. This CDR3 comprises 21 residues. V shed 4 bases, J shed 0 bases, and the junction held 17 bases outside the gene matches. The CDR3 spells CASSLAEPGTGGGLAKNIQYF. The CDR3 region has the DNA TGCGCCAGCAGCCTAGCTGAACCCGGGACAGGGGGCGGTTTAGCCAAAAACATTCAGTACTTC.

The rearrangement links TRBV6-6 to TRBJ1-5; D uncertain. V was cut by 5 bases and J by 16 bases, with 18 bases left in between. The CDR3 is 12 amino acids. The germline V gene encodes CDR1 MNHNY and CDR2 SVGAGI (reference sequence). The CDR3, as DNA: TGTGCCAGCAGTGACACCTCCTGGGAGAGACATTTT. It yields the protein CASSDTSWERHF.